This is a list of T cell receptor beta chains from one sample in a study of T cells in Graves' hyperthyroidism and ophthalmopathy. TCRdb recomputed calls from the multiplex PCR reads with MiXCR, one row per CDR3 protein. Here the sample spans 300,000 or so distinct CDR3 sequences, around 20% being singletons. The sequenced sample was blood. The receptor source for this set is a woman in her fifties or sixties with Graves' hyperthyroidism. The CDR3 runs from the conserved cysteine through the conserved F or W. Each record gives: J gene, D gene, V gene, clone size, CDR3 protein, CDR3 DNA. The D gene is left open where the match is weak. Size is omitted from some rows. Given values are once, few, many or a class for expanded clones.

>TRBJ1-2|TRBD1|TRBV27|many
CASSPQGAINYGYTF
TGTGCCAGCAGTCCTCAGGGGGCGATTAACTATGGCTACACCTTC
>TRBJ2-7|.|TRBV3-1|many
CASSPRASKTYEQYF
TGTGCCAGCAGCCCTCGGGCTAGTAAAACCTACGAGCAGTACTTC
>TRBJ1-1|.|TRBV6-6|.
CASSYGSPLTEAFF
TGTGCCAGCAGTTACGGCAGCCCCCTCACTGAAGCTTTCTTT
>TRBJ2-5|TRBD2|TRBV11-2|.
CASSYERGGGETQYF
TGTGCCAGCAGCTACGAGCGGGGGGGCGGGGAGACCCAGTACTTC
>TRBJ2-3|TRBD2|TRBV12-3/TRBV12-4|.
CASSPLLWTSGTGQYF
TGTGCCAGCAGCCCCCTCCTTTGGACTAGCGGGACGGGGCAGTATTTT
>TRBJ2-7|.|TRBV30|many
CAWNRGQSSYEQYF
TGTGCCTGGAATAGAGGCCAGAGCTCCTACGAGCAGTACTTC
>TRBJ1-2|.|TRBV20-1|.
CSARASGGQANYGYTF
TGCAGTGCGAGAGCCTCAGGAGGACAAGCTAACTATGGCTACACCTTC
>TRBJ2-7|.|TRBV20-1|many
CSARDPWRSSYEQYF
TGCAGTGCTAGAGATCCATGGAGGAGCTCCTACGAGCAGTACTTC
>TRBJ1-5|.|TRBV19|few
CASSMPGNQPQHF
TGTGCCAGTAGTATGCCGGGCAATCAGCCCCAGCATTTT
>TRBJ2-1|.|TRBV6-1|many
CASSDRGSSKNEQFF
TGTGCCAGCAGTGACCGGGGGAGTTCTAAGAATGAGCAGTTCTTC
>TRBJ1-4|.|TRBV2|many
CASIVTTNEKLFF
TGTGCCAGCATTGTGACAACTAATGAAAAACTGTTTTTT
>TRBJ2-5|.|TRBV28|.
CASQTSKETQYF
TGTGCCAGCCAAACTAGCAAAGAGACCCAGTACTTC
>TRBJ2-7|.|TRBV6-1|many
CASSWRTGPSSYEQYF
TGTGCCAGCAGTTGGAGGACCGGGCCGAGCTCCTACGAGCAGTACTTC
>TRBJ1-1|.|TRBV30|.
CAWSVRGYTEAFF
TGTGCCTGGAGTGTTCGTGGGTACACTGAAGCTTTCTTT
>TRBJ2-7|.|TRBV20-1|many
CSARMGRASYEQYF
TGCAGTGCTAGAATGGGGCGGGCCTCCTACGAGCAGTACTTC
>TRBJ2-2|TRBD2|TRBV10-3|many
CAISSGLAGNTGELFF
TGTGCCATCAGCTCGGGACTAGCGGGGAACACCGGGGAGCTGTTTTTT
>TRBJ1-1|TRBD1|TRBV9|.
CASTLTGEETEAFF
TGTGCCAGCACCTTGACAGGGGAAGAGACTGAAGCTTTCTTT
>TRBJ2-6|.|TRBV20-1|.
CSARDLSSGANVLTF
TGCAGTGCTAGAGACCTGAGCTCTGGGGCCAACGTCCTGACTTTC
>TRBJ1-2|.|TRBV11-1|many
CASSLGHRNYGYTF
TGTGCCAGCAGCTTAGGGCACAGGAACTATGGCTACACCTTC
>TRBJ1-2|.|TRBV20-1|many
CSASSGARAYYGYTF
TGCAGTGCGTCCTCAGGGGCGCGGGCTTACTATGGCTACACCTTC
>TRBJ2-3|.|TRBV9|.
CASSVEARGTDTQYF
TGTGCCAGCAGCGTAGAGGCCAGGGGCACAGATACGCAGTATTTT
>TRBJ2-3|.|TRBV20-1|few
CSAKRAPDTQYF
TGCAGTGCTAAAAGGGCCCCAGATACGCAGTATTTT
>TRBJ2-1|TRBD2|TRBV4-1|many
CASSQSGGSNEQFF
TGCGCCAGCAGTCAGAGCGGGGGGTCAAATGAGCAGTTCTTC
>TRBJ2-5|TRBD1|TRBV12-3/TRBV12-4|once
CASRRGGQGGRETQYF
TGTGCCAGCAGGCGTGGGGGACAGGGGGGAAGGGAGACCCAGTACTTC
>TRBJ2-3|TRBD2|TRBV28|.
CASSPAGGRDTDTQYF
TGTGCCAGCAGCCCCGCGGGAGGGCGGGACACAGATACGCAGTATTTT
>TRBJ2-7|.|TRBV7-8|many
CASSLFAEPYEQYF
TGTGCCAGCAGCTTATTTGCAGAACCCTACGAGCAGTACTTC
>TRBJ2-3|TRBD2|TRBV2|.
CASSAGLAGESDTQYF
TGTGCCAGCAGCGCAGGACTAGCGGGGGAATCAGATACGCAGTATTTT
>TRBJ1-1|.|TRBV27|many
CASSSDRGVPFF
TGTGCCAGCAGTTCCGATAGGGGAGTTCCTTTCTTT
>TRBJ1-4|.|TRBV3-1|many
CASSPIGANEKLFF
TGTGCCAGCAGCCCGATAGGTGCTAATGAAAAACTGTTTTTT